This T cell receptor beta chain was observed in a study of blood T cells in healthy people across ages. Points from the study as a whole: As naive T cell percentage varied, TCR beta diversity correlated strongly with it. The fall in TCR beta diversity per million T cells was roughly linear with age.

Trimming stripped 6 bases from V and 6 bases from J, with 16 bases between. This CDR3 is 14 amino acids long. CDR1 is KGHSH, CDR2 LQKENI, per germline. The use of a sample-barcoded 5' primer and a J-beta primer mix characterized a second PCR of roughly 6 to 11 cycles. TCRdb ran MiXCR on the 5' RACE reads and lists one entry per CDR3 protein. The sample lists about 930,000 distinct CDR3 sequences, almost 30% occurring once. This clonotype was observed a few times. Its antigen is currently unknown. These same records also appear under a second study, on T cells of mothers and their children. That source adds: Donation involved three healthy Caucasian mothers and the six children that they had.

The sequence was collected from a woman aged 40 to 50 in good health. The rearrangement uses TRBV18 and TRBJ2-3; the D is unclear. What was sequenced was blood. The CDR3 spells CASSPGRSLDTQYF. CDR3 coding DNA: TGTGCCAGCTCCCCAGGTCGCAGCCTCGATACGCAGTATTTT. Filled out from reference TRBV18 and TRBJ2-3, the complete variable domain reads NAGVMQNPRHLVRRRGQEARLRCSPMKGHSHVYWYRQLPEEGLKFMVYLQKENIIDESGMPKERFSAEFPKEGPSILRIQQVVRGDSAAYFCASSPGRSLDTQYFGPGTRLTVL.